This T cell receptor beta chain was found in a study of PD-1 blockade in classical Hodgkin lymphoma. Study in general: Patients were administered nivolumab (3 mg/kg intravenously) every 2 weeks. General study points: Those starting nivolumab under 1 year post-ASCT were excluded.

This clone was detected only once. No antigen is known for it. CDR1 is MNHEY, CDR2 SVGAGI, per germline. This CDR3 is 14 amino acids long. Deletions cut 5 bases from V and 3 bases from J, with 11 bases between. TCRdb's table, derived via immunoSEQ multiplex PCR, lists solely in-frame clones and lacks some. Of 100,000 or so clones in the sample, roughly 91% were seen once. All patients relapsed after autologous stem cell transplantation, and brentuximab vedotin exposure varied. Patients reached a best response of complete response, partial response or progressive disease. Sequenced material: peripheral blood mononuclear cells (PBMCs), taken before the second cycle of nivolumab. This rearrangement joins TRBV6-5 to TRBJ1-5; D not certain. The receptor's source is a human donor with classical Hodgkin lymphoma. CDR3 coding DNA: TGTGCCAGCAGTGAAGTGGGTACCAATCAGCCCCAGCATTTT. Its translation: CASSEVGTNQPQHF.